This TCR beta chain was identified during a study of blood T cell repertoires in COVID-19. Across the whole study: Acute and convalescent COVID-19 samples came from the United States, Italy and Spain. Nucleic acid was either cDNA or gDNA, and it came from T cells, B-cell-depleted T cells, or PBMCs.

V gave up 5 bases and J gave up 4 bases; unmatched junction bases: 8. This CDR3 spans 15 amino acids. Germline lookup yields CDR1 SEHNR and CDR2 FQNEAQ (reference sequence). Authors' data handling: From reference gene primer amplification, estimates of nucleated cell counts were derived. Clones were sequenced by immunoSEQ multiplex PCR, and TCRdb holds only the in-frame ones, with some missing. V, J and clone size were drawn from that table, and D and trimming were deduced from the DNA. Of tens of thousands of clones in the sample, around 92% were seen once. This clone has more than one count but fewer than ten.

The chain recombines TRBV7-9 with TRBJ1-5; 7 bases align to TRBD1. The source of this sequence is a woman between 50 and 59 years old in a cohort sampled during active COVID-19. Specimen: peripheral blood. In DNA, the CDR3 is TGTGCCAGCAGCACGTCAGGGGGGAATAATCAGCCCCAGCATTTT. Translating gives CASSTSGGNNQPQHF.